This T cell receptor (beta chain) is drawn from a study of cytomegalovirus exposure and HLA in healthy donors. Study outcomes and limitations: A highly shared variant cluster was judged a likely technical artifact.

Comments on this clone: What it binds is unknown.

PCR involved 60 Vbeta and 13 Jbeta primers. Sequencing was performed with immunoSEQ multiplex PCR; in TCRdb, only in-frame clones are kept and a portion is missing. The table includes 190,000 or so clones, approximately 85% detected once. The CDR3 extends over 15 amino acids. Germline lookup yields CDR1 SGHVS and CDR2 FQNEAQ. J lost 5 bases, V lost 5 bases, and 9 bases had no gene match. The chain couples TRBV7-8 to TRBJ1-5; TRBD1 aligns across 7 bases. The sequencing input was PBMCs. The clonotype was recovered from a girl aged 10 to 17 in good health and CMV-seropositive. The CDR3 loop reads CASSQLDRMYQPQHF. DNA for the CDR3: TGTGCCAGCAGCCAATTGGACAGGATGTATCAGCCCCAGCATTTT.